This TCR beta chain was captured in a study of T-cell reconstitution after alpha-beta-depleted transplantation in children. Findings and caveats of the study: After one year, T-cell counts and TCRbeta diversity mostly came from new T cells. Some patients owed their high day-60 TCRbeta diversity to surviving recipient T cells and thymic progenitors. Alpha-beta T cells about two months after transplant reportedly derived from several hundred expanded graft clones.

This clonotype showed up just a few times. The antigen remains unidentified. It was with unique molecular identifiers that the TCRbeta library was prepared. TCRdb re-derived calls from the PCR reads in MiXCR, one entry per CDR3 protein. The sample has some 290,000 distinct CDR3 sequences; around 25% are singletons. J was trimmed by 7 bases and V by 0 bases; bases with no gene match: 2. The CDR3 is 14 amino acids. This chain uses TRBV12-3 or TRBV12-4 with TRBJ2-5; 10 bases are shared with TRBD2. The source material was PBMCs, mostly from graft donor cells, sampled 180 days after TCRalphabeta/CD19-depleted stem cell transplant. The receptor was isolated from a male patient between 5 and 17 years old who had a stem cell transplant for acute lymphoblastic leukemia, so the T cells may come from the graft donor. In nucleotides, the CDR3 is TGTGCCAGCAGTTTAGCGGCTAGCGGGGGGACCCAGTACTTC. Its protein product is CASSLAASGGTQYF.